This T cell receptor (beta chain) was captured in a study of CD8 T cells in Susac syndrome. With random hexamers, about 0.5 to 1 ug RNA was reverse transcribed. TCRdb itself ran the immunoSEQ multiplex PCR reads through MiXCR, one entry per CDR3 protein. Of around 170,000 distinct CDR3 sequences listed, 90% to 95% are singletons. Germline lookup yields CDR1 DFQATT and CDR2 SNEGSKA (reference sequence). The CDR3 contains 12 residues. This chain links TRBV20-1 with TRBJ2-7, with 11 bases aligning to TRBD2. The TCR sequence derives from a human donor in good health. Sequenced input: CD4+ T cells from PBMCs. CDR3 in DNA: TGCAGGACCGGGACTAGCGGCTACGAGCAGTACTTC. This encodes CRTGTSGYEQYF.